This T cell receptor beta chain is drawn from a study of blood T cell repertoires in COVID-19. Across the whole study: Material from acute and convalescent COVID-19 was sourced from the United States, Italy and Spain. PBMCs, B-cell-depleted T cells, or T cells were the source of the cDNA or gDNA that made up the material.

Trimming removed 3 bases from V and 7 bases from J, with 12 bases in between. Germline assignment: CDR1 LGHDT and CDR2 YNNKEL (reference sequence). The CDR3 has 13 amino acids. In the study's own analysis: The assay estimated nucleated cells by amplifying reference gene primers. Profiled with immunoSEQ multiplex PCR; TCRdb holds only in-frame clones, not every one. V and J calls and clone size are copied from that table; D and trimming were computed from the DNA. This repertoire shows about 160,000 clones, about three quarters found once; its top ten account for roughly 8.4%. The receptor was isolated from a man between 60 and 75 years old with acute or convalescent COVID-19. Material for sequencing was peripheral blood. This chain uses TRBV3-1 (or the pseudogene TRBV3-2) with TRBJ1-2; D is ambiguous. CDR3 sequence (DNA): TGTGCCAGCAGCCATTCCAACTCAGGTGGCTACACCTTC. Translated: CASSHSNSGGYTF.